This record concerns one TCR beta chain sequence. What it binds is not known. This CDR3 has 14 residues. Germline CDR1 reads SGHVS; CDR2 reads FNYEAQ. Trimming left V 6 bases short and J 8 bases short, with 16 bases between. This record belongs to a study of chemoradiotherapy in HPV16-positive cancers. Method: immunoSEQ multiplex PCR; TCRdb's copy keeps in-frame clones and lacks some. The sample includes about 2,000 clones, about nine tenths of them seen just once. Repertoires were sampled repeatedly during chemoradiotherapy. Study findings and constraints: Functional assays defining HPV-specific T cells used only a couple of HPV16-positive patients. Candidate HPV-specific clones and E7-related TCR motifs grew in tumor during treatment.

The sequence derives from a human donor with HPV-associated anogenital cancer. This chain connects TRBV7-6 to TRBJ1-4; D might be TRBD1 (6 bases). Here the sequenced sample was tumor tissue, taken from a patient who underwent chemoradiotherapy. The CDR3 region has the DNA TGTGCCAGCAGTTCCGGACAGCCGGGGGAAAAACTGTTTTTT. Translation gives CASSSGQPGEKLFF.